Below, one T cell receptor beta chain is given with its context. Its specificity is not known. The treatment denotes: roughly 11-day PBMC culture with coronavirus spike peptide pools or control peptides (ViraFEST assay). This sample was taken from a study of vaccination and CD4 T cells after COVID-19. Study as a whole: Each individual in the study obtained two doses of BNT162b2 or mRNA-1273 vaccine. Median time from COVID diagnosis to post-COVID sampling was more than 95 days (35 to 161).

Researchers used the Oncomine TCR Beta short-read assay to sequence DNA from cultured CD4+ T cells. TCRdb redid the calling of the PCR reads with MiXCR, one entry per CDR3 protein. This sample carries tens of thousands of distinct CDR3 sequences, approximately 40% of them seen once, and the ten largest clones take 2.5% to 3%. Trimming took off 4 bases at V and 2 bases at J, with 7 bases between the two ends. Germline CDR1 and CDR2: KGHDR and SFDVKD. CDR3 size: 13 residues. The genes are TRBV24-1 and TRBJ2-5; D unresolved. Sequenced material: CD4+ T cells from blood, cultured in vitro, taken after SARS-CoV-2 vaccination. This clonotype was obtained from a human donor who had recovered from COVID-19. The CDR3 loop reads CATSDGSQETQYF. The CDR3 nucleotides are TGTGCCACCAGTGACGGCAGTCAAGAGACCCAGTACTTC.